This T cell receptor beta chain was observed in a study of response to subunit inactivated influenza vaccine. This clonotype was counted only a few times. Its target is unknown. Regarding the study as a whole: The study's authors posited that every seasonal influenza vaccination enlists few new T cells.

One entry per CDR3 protein results from TCRdb running MiXCR on the RT-PCR reads. The sample lists some 480,000 distinct CDR3 sequences; 9.5% to 13% were seen once. Germline V gives CDR1 MNHNS, CDR2 SASEGT. CDR3 size: 15 residues. J gave up 4 bases and V 6 bases, and 10 bases lay outside the gene matches. This clonotype originated in a man between 45 and 60 years old who received an inactivated influenza vaccine. The V gene is TRBV6-1, the J gene TRBJ2-7; 9 bases line up with TRBD2. Material: PBMCs from blood, obtained about 40 days after vaccination. CDR3 coding DNA: TGTGCCAGCAGAGCCGATAGCGGGAGATTGTACGAGCAGTACTTC. This sequence encodes CASRADSGRLYEQYF.